These T cell receptor beta chains were read from a single sample in a study of OX40 agonist ivuxolimab in advanced cancers. Only in-frame clones appear in the TCRdb table, and some are missing; sequencing was by immunoSEQ multiplex PCR. In the table there are some 55,000 clones, about nine tenths of which are singletons. Sample: CD4+ or CD8+ T cells sorted from blood, taken in a trial of the OX40 agonist ivuxolimab. The origin of the receptors is an adult with an advanced solid tumor such as melanoma, head and neck, liver or kidney cancer. CDR3s include the opening cysteine and the closing phenylalanine or tryptophan. A D gene is named only where the DNA matches it firmly. Some rows mark clone size as missing; the rest say once, few, many or name a class of expanded clone.

j_call,v_call,clone_size,d_call,cdr3_nt,cdr3_aa
TRBJ2-7,TRBV13,-,TRBD2,TGTGCCAGCAGACGGACTAGCGGGGCCTACGAGCAGTACTTC,CASRRTSGAYEQYF
TRBJ2-5,TRBV2,-,-,TGTGCCAGCAGTGCTCGTAGAGGGGAGACCCAGTACTTC,CASSARRGETQYF
TRBJ2-7,TRBV28,-,-,TGTGCCAGCAGTTCCTTTCGGGGGGCAGGAATCCACGAGCAGTACTTC,CASSSFRGAGIHEQYF
TRBJ2-7,TRBV28,-,-,TGTGCCAGCAGTTTCTACAGCTCCTACGAGCAGTACTTC,CASSFYSSYEQYF
TRBJ1-4,TRBV15,-,-,TGTGCCACCAGCGGGCGGACAGCCTCAAATGAAAAACTGTTTTTT,CATSGRTASNEKLFF
TRBJ1-1,TRBV5-1,-,-,TGCGCCAGCAGCCCCTGGGGGTTTGCTGAAGCTTTCTTT,CASSPWGFAEAFF
TRBJ2-7,TRBV6-1,-,-,TGTGCCAGCAGTGAGAGAGGGGGGGGTCCCTACGAGCAGTACTTC,CASSERGGGPYEQYF
TRBJ2-2,TRBV10-3,-,-,TGTGCCATCAACACCCAAGGGGTGAACACCGGGGAGCTGTTTTTT,CAINTQGVNTGELFF
TRBJ2-1,TRBV7-6,-,-,TGTGCCAGCAGACGGGGACTTCGGGGAAACAATGAGCAGTTCTTC,CASRRGLRGNNEQFF
TRBJ1-4,TRBV28,-,-,TGTGCCAGCGGCCTAGGAGGGGCTGCAACTAATGAAAAACTGTTTTTT,CASGLGGAATNEKLFF
TRBJ1-1,TRBV5-1,-,-,TGCGCCAGCAGTTCCGAGGGGGACACTGAAGCTTTCTTT,CASSSEGDTEAFF
TRBJ1-3,TRBV11-3,-,-,TGTGCCAGCAGCTTAGGGAGCCACTCTGGAAACACCATATATTTT,CASSLGSHSGNTIYF
TRBJ2-5,TRBV5-1,once,-,TGCGCCAGCAGCTCTTCAACCGGAGGGACAAAAGAGCAGTACTTC,CASSSSTGGTKEQYF
TRBJ2-1,TRBV6-5,-,TRBD2,TGTGCCAGCAGTTACGGGGCGGGACTACCATACAATGAGCAGTTCTTC,CASSYGAGLPYNEQFF
TRBJ2-7,TRBV7-9,-,-,TGTGCCAGCAGCCCCCATGTCTACGAGCAGTACTTC,CASSPHVYEQYF
TRBJ2-7,TRBV11-1,-,-,TGTGCCAGCAGCTTCGACTCTAGGCATACGGAGCAGTACTTC,CASSFDSRHTEQYF
TRBJ1-3,TRBV14,-,-,TGTGCCAGCAGCCAAGTAGGTTCTGGAAACACCATATATTTT,CASSQVGSGNTIYF
TRBJ1-5,TRBV6-5,-,-,TGTGCCAGCAGCCGGTATGAAGATCAGCCCCAGCATTTT,CASSRYEDQPQHF
TRBJ2-7,TRBV2,-,-,TGTGCCAGCAGGAACAGGGTTACGGTCTACGAGCAGTACTTC,CASRNRVTVYEQYF
TRBJ2-3,TRBV5-4,-,-,TGTGCCACCTCTTTGGCCAGGGGAGGCACAGATACGCAGTATTTT,CATSLARGGTDTQYF
TRBJ2-5,TRBV5-8,-,TRBD1,TGTGCCAGCAGCCCCGGGACAGGGGTCCAAGAGACCCAGTACTTC,CASSPGTGVQETQYF
TRBJ2-3,TRBV19,-,-,TGTGCCACTAGGGCTTATGGCACAGATACGCAGTATTTT,CATRAYGTDTQYF
TRBJ2-1,TRBV4-1,-,TRBD2,TGCGCCAGCAGCCAGCATACTAGCGGGGCTAGCTCCTACAATGAGCAGTTCTTC,CASSQHTSGASSYNEQFF
TRBJ1-5,TRBV4-1,-,-,TGCGCCAGCAGCCAAGTTGCGACAAGGGGCAATCAGCCCCAGCATTTT,CASSQVATRGNQPQHF
TRBJ1-1,TRBV19,-,TRBD1,TGTGCCAGTAGTATATGGCCCTCGCTTGACAGGGTAGGGATGAACACTGAAGCTTTCTTT,CASSIWPSLDRVGMNTEAFF
TRBJ2-7,TRBV10-3,-,-,TGTGCCATCAGTGATTATCGGGCAGGACCTTCCTACGAGCAGTACTTC,CAISDYRAGPSYEQYF
TRBJ2-2,TRBV6-6,-,-,TGTGCCAGCAGTTACGGGGTAATGTTACCCGGGGAGCTGTTTTTT,CASSYGVMLPGELFF
TRBJ1-4,TRBV5-1,few,-,TGCGCCAGCACCCCCCGAGGCTTTAATGAGAAACTGTTTTTT,CASTPRGFNEKLFF
TRBJ1-2,TRBV27,-,-,TGTGCCAGCAGTTCGGTTCCGGACAGTCCTACTTTCCGCTACACCTTC,CASSSVPDSPTFRYTF